A single sample gave rise to the 17 T cell receptor beta chains below, sequenced in a study of T cell responses to AZD1222 COVID-19 vaccine. TCRdb keeps only in-frame clones here, not all; method: immunoSEQ multiplex PCR. The sample carries roughly 93,000 clones, 89% recorded once. Sequencing used peripheral blood, obtained on day 0 of AZD1222 vaccination. The receptor source for this set is an adult in good health.

J is TRBJ1-4 and V is TRBV28; D call uncertain. The V end lost 6 bases, the J end lost 6 bases, and 14 bases lay between the germline ends. Germline V CDR1 and CDR2: MDHEN, SYDVKM. The CDR3 sequence is 14 residues long. The CDR3 sequence: CASSRGWTDEKLFF. The CDR3, as DNA: TGTGCCAGCAGCCGTGGCTGGACGGATGAAAAACTGTTTTTT.

The chain has TRBV7-9 and TRBJ2-7; 7 bases match TRBD1. Germline CDR1 reads SEHNR; CDR2 reads FQNEAQ (reference sequence). J gave up 2 bases and V 5 bases, and 12 bases lay outside the gene matches. CDR3 length: 16 amino acids. This chain's CDR3 is CASSPLRGQGAYEQYF. The CDR3 DNA is TGTGCCAGCAGCCCCCTTAGGGGGCAGGGCGCCTACGAGCAGTACTTC. Based on the CDR3 plus reference TRBV7-9 and TRBJ2-7, the full variable domain is DTGVSQNPRHKITKRGQNVTFRCDPISEHNRLYWYRQTLGQGPEFLTYFQNEAQLEKSRLLSDRFSAERPKGSFSTLEIQRTEQGDSAMYLCASSPLRGQGAYEQYFGPGTRLTVT.

This clone was recorded once. V and J are TRBV7-9 and TRBJ1-4; D call uncertain. Trimming left V 1 base short and J 3 bases short, with 9 bases between. This CDR3 is 15 amino acids long. Per the germline V gene, CDR1 is SEHNR and CDR2 is FQNEAQ (reference sequence). This CDR3 is CASSLVAGPNEKLFF. CDR3 coding DNA: TGTGCCAGCAGCTTAGTGGCAGGCCCTAATGAAAAACTGTTTTTT.

The V call is TRBV30, the J call TRBJ1-1, with D tentatively TRBD1 (6 bases). The CDR3 extends over 13 amino acids. V lost 3 bases and J lost 5, with 13 bases in between. Germline CDR1 and CDR2: GTSNPN and SVGIG (reference sequence). CDR3 in DNA: TGTGCCTGGAGAAGGCAGGGGAATACTGAAGCTTTCTTT. Protein: CAWRRQGNTEAFF.

This clone turned up a few times. This rearrangement joins TRBV19 to TRBJ2-7; 9 bases agree with TRBD1. In germline, CDR1 is LNHDA, CDR2 SQIVND (reference sequence). The CDR3 is made up of 14 amino acids. V dropped 6 bases and J dropped 5; count of bases not matched to a gene: 8. In DNA form, the CDR3 reads TGTGCCAGTAGCATCCGGGACAGGGATGACGAGCAGTACTTC. Amino acids: CASSIRDRDDEQYF.

The chain has TRBV2 and TRBJ2-5; 8 nucleotides match TRBD2. Germline trimming cut 7 bases from V and 5 bases from J; bases unmatched to any gene: 6. The CDR3 is made up of 13 amino acids. Germline V gene lookup returns CDR1 SNHLY and CDR2 FYNNEI. CDR3 sequence reads: CASTLPGGETQYF. In DNA form, the CDR3 reads TGTGCCAGCACCCTCCCGGGGGGGGAGACCCAGTACTTC.

V gene TRBV3-1 (or the pseudogene TRBV3-2) combines with J gene TRBJ2-3; the D call may be TRBD1 or TRBD2 (6 bases each). Trimming shortened V by 3 bases and J by 4 bases, and 14 bases separated the two germline ends. CDR3 length: 15 residues. CDR1 is LGHDT, CDR2 YNNKEL, per germline (reference sequence). The CDR3 DNA is TGTGCCAGCAGCCAGAGGGGGGCTAGTTCAGATACGCAGTATTTT. Translating gives CASSQRGASSDTQYF.

This chain connects TRBV7-2 to TRBJ1-5; 7 nucleotides agree with TRBD1. The V gene's germline CDR1 is SGHTA and CDR2 FQGNSA. The CDR3 extends over 13 amino acids. Unmatched junction bases numbered 2, after V lost 5 bases and J lost 4 bases. CDR3 bases: TGTGCCAGCAGCGTCAGGGGGAATCAGCCCCAGCATTTT. It is translated as CASSVRGNQPQHF. Complete variable domain (other parts from reference TRBV7-2 and TRBJ1-5): GAGVSQSPSNKVTEKGKDVELRCDPISGHTALYWYRQSLGQGLEFLIYFQGNSAPDKSGLPSDRFSAERTGGSVSTLTIQRTQQEDSAVYLCASSVRGNQPQHFGDGTRLSIL.

The chain links TRBV18 to TRBJ2-7, with TRBD1 identical over 9 bases. CDR3 length equals 14 residues. Germline CDR1 is KGHSH and CDR2 is LQKENI. The V and J ends lost 4 bases and 5 bases, in that order; junction bases with no gene match: 6. The CDR3 coding sequence is TGTGCCAGCTCACTGGACAGGGGTGGCGACGAGCAGTACTTC. This gives the protein CASSLDRGGDEQYF.

The genes are TRBV28 and TRBJ2-1; the match to TRBD2 covers 12 bases. Germline CDR1 MDHEN, CDR2 SYDVKM. The CDR3 loop spans 16 amino acids. V shed 6 bases and J 4 bases; nucleotides not matched to a gene: 7. Written as DNA, the CDR3 is TGTGCCAGCAGCCCCGGGCTAGCGGGGGGGTACAATGAGCAGTTCTTC. Protein sequence: CASSPGLAGGYNEQFF.

This clone was counted once. V is TRBV27 and J is TRBJ2-2; D is possibly TRBD1 or TRBD2 (5 bases each). Looked up from germline, CDR1 is MNHEY and CDR2 is SMNVEV (reference sequence). The CDR3 has 14 amino acids. V was shortened by 5 bases and J by 4 bases, with 11 bases between the two germline ends. CDR3 in amino acids: CASSMGPSTGELFF. The DNA of the CDR3 is TGTGCCAGCAGTATGGGACCCAGCACCGGGGAGCTGTTTTTT.

This chain connects TRBV9 to TRBJ1-2, with 7 bases fitting TRBD1. V was pared by 2 bases and J by 9 bases, with 10 bases of the junction left unmatched. This CDR3 is 14 amino acids long. The germline CDR1 and CDR2 sequences are SGDLS and YYNGEE. DNA for the CDR3: TGTGCCAGCAGCGTCACGGACAGGTTAGACAGCTACACCTTC. It codes for CASSVTDRLDSYTF.

Written as DNA, the CDR3 is TGTGCCAGCAGCAAAGTTAAAGGGATTGAAGCTTTCTTT. Translating gives CASSKVKGIEAFF. The chain links TRBV21-1 to TRBJ1-1. TRBV21-1 represents a pseudogene. The CDR3 consists of 13 residues.

The chain couples TRBV28 to TRBJ2-1; no firm D call. The CDR3 runs 14 residues. The ends were cut back, 6 bases at V and 0 bases at J, with 9 bases in the middle. Germline values: CDR1 MDHEN, CDR2 SYDVKM. CDR3: CASRHFTSYNEQFF. CDR3 bases: TGTGCCAGCAGACATTTCACCTCCTACAATGAGCAGTTCTTC.

The chain recombines TRBV9 with TRBJ1-4; 7 bases are a match to TRBD1. The germline V gene encodes CDR1 SGDLS and CDR2 YYNGEE. After removal of 4 bases from V and 3 bases from J, the junction contained 6 bases not matched to a gene. The CDR3 totals 15 residues. The CDR3 loop is CASSPRDSSNEKLFF. CDR3 DNA sequence: TGTGCCAGCAGCCCCAGGGACAGTTCTAATGAAAAACTGTTTTTT.

The V gene is TRBV6-5, the J gene TRBJ2-5; TRBD2 might be the D (5 bases). The V gene's germline CDR1 is MNHEY and CDR2 SVGAGI. V was trimmed by 0 bases and J by 1 base, leaving 9 bases between them. The CDR3 totals 15 residues. The CDR3 sequence: CASSYSTGIQETQYF. In DNA, the CDR3 is TGTGCCAGCAGTTACTCCACGGGGATCCAAGAGACCCAGTACTTC.

The rearrangement uses TRBV30 and TRBJ2-7, with D hard to call. Deletions cut 2 bases from V and 3 bases from J, with 11 bases between. This CDR3 comprises 13 residues. The germline V gene has CDR1 GTSNPN and CDR2 SVGIG (reference sequence). CDR3 region: CAWSSVSYYEQYF. As DNA, the CDR3 is TGTGCCTGGAGTAGTGTCAGTTACTACGAGCAGTACTTC.